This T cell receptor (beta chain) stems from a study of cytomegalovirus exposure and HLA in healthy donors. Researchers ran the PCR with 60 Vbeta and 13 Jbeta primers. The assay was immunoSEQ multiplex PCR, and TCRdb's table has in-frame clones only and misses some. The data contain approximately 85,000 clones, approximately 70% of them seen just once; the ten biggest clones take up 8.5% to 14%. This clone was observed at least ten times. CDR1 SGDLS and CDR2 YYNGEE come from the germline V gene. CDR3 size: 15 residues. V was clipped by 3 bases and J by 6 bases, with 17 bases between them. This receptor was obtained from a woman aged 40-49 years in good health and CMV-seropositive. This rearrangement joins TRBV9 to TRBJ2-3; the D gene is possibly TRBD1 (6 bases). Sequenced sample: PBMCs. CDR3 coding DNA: TGTGCCAGCAGCGCCCGGTGGGACACTGAGGATACGCAGTATTTT. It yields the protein CASSARWDTEDTQYF. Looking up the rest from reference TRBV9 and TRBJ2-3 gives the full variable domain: DSGVTQTPKHLITATGQRVTLRCSPRSGDLSVYWYQQSLDQGLQFLIQYYNGEERAKGNILERFSAQQFPDLHSELNLSSLELGDSALYFCASSARWDTEDTQYFGPGTRLTVL.